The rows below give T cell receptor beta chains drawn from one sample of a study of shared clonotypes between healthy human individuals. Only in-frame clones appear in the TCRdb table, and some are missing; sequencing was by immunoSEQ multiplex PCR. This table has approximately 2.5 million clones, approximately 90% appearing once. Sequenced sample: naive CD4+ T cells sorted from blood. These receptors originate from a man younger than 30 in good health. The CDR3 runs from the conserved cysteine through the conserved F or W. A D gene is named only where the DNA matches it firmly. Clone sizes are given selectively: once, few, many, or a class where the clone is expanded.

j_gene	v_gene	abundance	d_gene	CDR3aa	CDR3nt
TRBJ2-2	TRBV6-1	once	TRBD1	CASSEYGTGFPVKLFF	TGTGCCAGCAGTGAATACGGGACAGGGTTCCCAGTGAAGCTGTTTTTT
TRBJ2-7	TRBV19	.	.	CASSIGQKTWEQYF	TGTGCCAGTAGTATCGGACAGAAAACTTGGGAGCAGTACTTC
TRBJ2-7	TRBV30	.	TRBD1	CAFLTGSGNEQYF	TGTGCCTTCCTGACAGGGTCGGGCAACGAGCAGTACTTC
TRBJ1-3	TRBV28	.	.	CASSPLRGSSGNTIYF	TGTGCCAGCTCCCCCCTTAGGGGATCCTCTGGAAACACCATATATTTT
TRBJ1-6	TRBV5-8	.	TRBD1	CASSLGRGRYNSPLHF	TGTGCCAGCAGCTTGGGGAGGGGGCGTTATAATTCACCCCTCCACTTT
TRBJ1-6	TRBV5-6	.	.	CASSLIRTPYSPLHF	TGTGCCAGCAGCTTGATTCGTACCCCGTATTCACCCCTCCACTTT
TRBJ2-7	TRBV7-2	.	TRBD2	CASSLGLAGYYEQYF	TGTGCCAGCAGCCTCGGACTAGCGGGGTACTACGAGCAGTACTTC
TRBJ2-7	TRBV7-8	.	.	CASSLSESSYEQYF	TGTGCCAGCAGCTTATCTGAGAGCTCCTACGAGCAGTACTTC
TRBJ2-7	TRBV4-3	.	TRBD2	CASSQDLAGGGHEQYF	TGCGCCAGCAGCCAAGATCTAGCGGGGGGGGGCCACGAGCAGTACTTC
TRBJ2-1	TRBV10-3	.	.	CAISEWENNEQFF	TGTGCCATCAGTGAGTGGGAAAACAATGAGCAGTTCTTC
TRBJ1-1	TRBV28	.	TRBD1	CASRLWTQGAHTEAFF	TGTGCCAGCAGACTATGGACACAGGGGGCGCACACTGAAGCTTTCTTT
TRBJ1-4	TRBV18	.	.	CASSLNQGPTSEKLFF	TGTGCCAGCTCCCTCAATCAGGGTCCCACCAGCGAAAAACTGTTTTTT
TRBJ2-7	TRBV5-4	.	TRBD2	CASSRGTSASYEQYF	TGTGCCAGCAGCAGAGGGACTAGCGCTTCCTACGAGCAGTACTTC
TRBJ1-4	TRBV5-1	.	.	CASSLVGATNEKLFF	TGCGCCAGCAGCCTGGTAGGGGCAACTAATGAAAAACTGTTTTTT